This T cell receptor beta chain was documented in a study of T-cell reconstitution after alpha-beta-depleted transplantation in children. Unique molecular identifiers were incorporated when the TCRbeta library was constructed. TCRdb recomputed calls from the PCR reads with MiXCR, one row per CDR3 protein. The sample lists 190,000 or so distinct CDR3 sequences, 6% to 7% seen once, with around 2.7% in the top ten. Trimming left V 5 bases short and J 7 bases short, with 20 bases between. CDR3 size: 15 residues. Looked up from germline, CDR1 is SGHTA and CDR2 is FQGNSA. Many counts were recorded for this clonotype.

This clonotype was sampled from a human donor who donated a stem cell graft to a child with Wiskott-Aldrich syndrome. Sequenced material: PBMCs from the stem cell graft donor, taken from the stem cell graft. The chain is built from TRBV7-2 and TRBJ2-5, with D perhaps TRBD2 (5 bases). This chain's CDR3 is CASSPQYGEGVTQYF. The CDR3 nucleotides are TGTGCCAGCAGCCCACAGTATGGAGAGGGAGTGACCCAGTACTTC.